These T cell receptor beta chains were read from a single sample in a study of cytomegalovirus exposure and HLA in healthy donors. TCRdb's table, derived via immunoSEQ multiplex PCR, lists solely in-frame clones and lacks some. The data contain some 150,000 clones, roughly 81% of them singletons. Material: PBMCs. The receptors come from a woman between 45 and 65 years old in good health and CMV-seronegative. The CDR3 runs from the conserved cysteine through the conserved F or W. The D gene is left open where the match is weak. Expanded clones are given a class, and other clones once, few, many or no size at all.

>NA|NA|TRBV9|TRBJ2-5
CASSVGTHAVQETQYF
TGTGCCAGCAGCGTAGGTACTCACGCCGTACAAGAGACCCAGTACTTC
>TRBD1|NA|TRBV18|TRBJ1-5
CASSPGDRRWGPNQPQHF
TGTGCCAGCTCACCAGGGGACAGGCGATGGGGGCCCAATCAGCCCCAGCATTTT
>NA|NA|TRBV7-8|TRBJ1-2
CASSSEAGYYGYTF
TGTGCCAGCAGCTCAGAGGCCGGTTACTATGGCTACACCTTC
>TRBD2|NA|TRBV7-9|TRBJ2-5
CASTSGTSGGGQETQYF
TGTGCCAGCACCTCCGGGACTAGCGGGGGGGGGCAAGAGACCCAGTACTTC
>TRBD2|NA|TRBV2|TRBJ2-7
CASLGLADSYEQYF
TGTGCCAGCCTGGGACTAGCTGATTCCTACGAGCAGTACTTC
>NA|NA|TRBV30|TRBJ2-3
CAWSHTGGQDTQYF
TGTGCCTGGAGTCACACCGGGGGGCAAGATACGCAGTATTTT
>NA|NA|TRBV9|TRBJ2-3
CASSALRGTDTQYF
TGTGCCAGCAGCGCCCTACGGGGCACAGATACGCAGTATTTT
>TRBD1|NA|TRBV5-6|TRBJ1-1
CASSFLRDRGPNTEAFF
TGTGCCAGCAGCTTTCTACGGGACAGGGGCCCGAACACTGAAGCTTTCTTT
>NA|NA|TRBV6-5|TRBJ2-7
CASRKGGKVGYEQYF
TGTGCCAGCAGAAAGGGGGGGAAGGTGGGCTACGAGCAGTACTTC
>NA|NA|TRBV5-6|TRBJ2-7
CASSSWTGEIAGIYEQYF
TGTGCCAGCAGCTCGTGGACAGGGGAAATAGCGGGAATCTACGAGCAGTACTTC
>NA|NA|TRBV6-6|TRBJ1-6
CASSPGWDNSPLHF
TGTGCCAGCAGCCCCGGGTGGGATAATTCACCCCTCCACTTT
>TRBD1|few|TRBV19|TRBJ1-2
CASSRTGGGGYTF
TGTGCCAGTAGTAGGACAGGGGGCGGTGGCTACACCTTC
>NA|NA|TRBV27|TRBJ2-7
CASRGTQRHEQYF
TGTGCCAGCAGGGGGACTCAACGGCACGAGCAGTACTTC
>TRBD1|NA|TRBV19|TRBJ2-2
CASSTGGYGELFF
TGTGCCAGTAGTACAGGGGGATACGGGGAGCTGTTTTTT
>TRBD1|NA|TRBV6-5|TRBJ1-5
CASSATGVNQPQHF
TGTGCCAGCAGTGCTACAGGGGTGAATCAGCCCCAGCATTTT
>NA|NA|TRBV7-9|TRBJ2-1
CASSSGIPGYEQFF
TGTGCCAGCAGCTCCGGGATCCCAGGCTATGAGCAGTTCTTC
>NA|NA|TRBV5-1|TRBJ1-2
CASSLAQGDYGYTF
TGCGCCAGCAGCTTGGCACAGGGTGACTATGGCTACACCTTC
>NA|NA|TRBV5-1|TRBJ2-5
CASSIQRETQYF
TGCGCCAGCAGCATCCAGCGGGAGACCCAGTACTTC
>TRBD2|NA|TRBV5-6|TRBJ2-7
CASSLASGSASF
TGTGCCAGCAGCCTCGCTAGCGGGAGTGCATCCTTC
>TRBD2|NA|TRBV10-2|TRBJ2-1
CASKLAGNYNEQFF
TGCGCCAGCAAACTAGCGGGCAACTACAATGAGCAGTTCTTC
>NA|NA|TRBV7-9|TRBJ1-1
CASGQSEAFF
TGTGCCAGCGGACAGTCGGAAGCTTTCTTT
>TRBD1|once|TRBV19|TRBJ1-1
CASSIRDRVPEAFF
TGTGCCAGTAGTATCCGGGACAGGGTCCCTGAAGCTTTCTTT
>NA|NA|TRBV19|TRBJ2-7
CASSMSLDSNYEQYF
TGTGCCAGTAGTATGAGTCTGGACAGCAACTACGAGCAGTACTTC
>TRBD1|NA|TRBV5-6|TRBJ1-6
CASSSHRGSPLHF
TGTGCCAGCAGCTCTCACAGGGGATCACCCCTCCACTTT
>TRBD2|once|TRBV10-3|TRBJ2-7
CAITRTSGARLEQYF
TGTGCCATCACCAGGACTAGCGGAGCGCGGCTCGAGCAGTACTTC
>TRBD1|few|TRBV5-1|TRBJ2-7
CASSSPETGEEQYF
TGCGCCAGCAGCTCCCCCGAGACAGGGGAGGAGCAGTACTTC
>NA|once|TRBV15|TRBJ2-1
CATSTKTRENEQFF
TGTGCCACCAGCACAAAAACTAGGGAGAATGAGCAGTTCTTC
>TRBD2|NA|TRBV6-4|TRBJ2-7
CASSDSREDSYEQYF
TGTGCCAGCAGTGACTCGCGGGAGGACTCCTACGAGCAGTACTTC
>TRBD2|NA|TRBV9|TRBJ2-4
CASSTTGLAGGPAKNIQYF
TGTGCCAGCAGCACCACGGGCCTAGCGGGAGGGCCAGCCAAAAACATTCAGTACTTC
>TRBD2|NA|TRBV7-2|TRBJ2-3
CASSLAGLPTDTQYF
TGTGCCAGCAGCCTAGCGGGACTGCCCACAGATACGCAGTATTTT
>TRBD2|NA|TRBV27|TRBJ2-3
CASAGDSSVDTQYF
TGTGCCAGCGCGGGGGACTCCAGCGTAGATACGCAGTATTTT
>TRBD1|once|TRBV29-1|TRBJ2-2
CSAQGTTNTGELFF
TGCAGCGCACAGGGGACAACGAACACCGGGGAGCTGTTTTTT
>NA|NA|TRBV4-2|TRBJ1-2
CASSLRLTGSSGYGYTF
TGTGCCAGCAGCCTAAGATTGACCGGGTCTTCGGGCTATGGCTACACCTTC
>NA|NA|TRBV5-1|TRBJ2-3
CASSGGEGTDTQYF
TGCGCCAGCAGTGGAGGGGAAGGGACAGATACGCAGTATTTT
>NA|NA|TRBV5-8|TRBJ2-3
CASRGGARGHFDTQYF
TGTGCCAGCAGGGGTGGGGCCAGGGGTCACTTCGATACGCAGTATTTT
>NA|NA|TRBV19|TRBJ2-3
CASSRGLAALNPVGDTQYF
TGTGCCAGTAGTCGGGGGCTAGCGGCCCTTAACCCTGTCGGAGATACGCAGTATTTT
>NA|few|TRBV28|TRBJ1-2
CASSFRGQYYGYTF
TGTGCCAGCAGTTTCCGAGGACAGTACTATGGCTACACCTTC
>TRBD2|NA|TRBV7-2|TRBJ2-3
CASSYRLAGGPSTDTQYF
TGTGCCAGCAGCTACAGACTAGCGGGGGGCCCCAGCACAGATACGCAGTATTTT
>TRBD2|NA|TRBV9|TRBJ2-1
CASSATGTTDNEQFF
TGTGCCAGCAGCGCAACCGGGACTACTGACAATGAGCAGTTCTTC
>TRBD2|NA|TRBV7-9|TRBJ2-1
CASSLAGLAGENEQFF
TGTGCCAGCAGCTTAGCGGGGCTAGCGGGAGAAAATGAGCAGTTCTTC
>NA|NA|TRBV9|TRBJ1-1
CASSVHEGTEAFF
TGTGCCAGCAGCGTCCACGAGGGCACTGAAGCTTTCTTT
>NA|NA|TRBV7-2|TRBJ1-1
CASSFTGTEAFF
TGTGCCAGCAGCTTCACGGGCACTGAAGCTTTCTTT
>TRBD1|NA|TRBV19|TRBJ2-5
CASSIDRGTRETQYF
TGTGCCAGTAGTATTGACAGGGGGACCCGAGAGACCCAGTACTTC
>TRBD1|NA|TRBV14|TRBJ1-1
CASSQDIQGRAFF
TGTGCCAGCAGCCAAGACATACAGGGGAGAGCTTTCTTT
>TRBD1|NA|TRBV29-1|TRBJ1-2
CSVRTGTTNYGYTF
TGCAGCGTCAGGACAGGGACTACTAACTATGGCTACACCTTC
>TRBD2|NA|TRBV6-6|TRBJ2-7
CASSPLGAGGRYEQYF
TGTGCCAGCAGCCCCCTGGGAGCGGGGGGGCGTTACGAGCAGTACTTC
>NA|few|TRBV7-3|TRBJ2-5
CASSPTPGETQYF
TGTGCCAGCAGCCCGACTCCGGGGGAGACCCAGTACTTC
>TRBD1|NA|TRBV28|TRBJ2-7
CASSLTGTYEQYF
TGTGCCAGCAGTCTGACAGGGACCTACGAGCAGTACTTC
>NA|few|TRBV6-5|TRBJ2-1
CASSYARYSDEQFF
TGTGCCAGCAGTTACGCTCGCTACTCGGATGAGCAGTTCTTC
>TRBD1|NA|TRBV2|TRBJ1-2
CASSDRDRHYGYTF
TGTGCCAGCAGTGATAGGGACAGGCACTATGGCTACACCTTC
>TRBD1|once|TRBV27|TRBJ1-2
CASSPDRGGAYGYTF
TGTGCCAGCAGTCCAGACAGGGGAGGGGCCTATGGCTACACCTTC
>NA|NA|TRBV6-1|TRBJ1-6
CASTPGSNSPLHF
TGTGCCAGCACGCCGGGAAGTAATTCGCCCCTCCACTTT
>NA|NA|TRBV19|TRBJ2-5
CASSIDHEGGQETQYF
TGTGCCAGTAGTATAGATCACGAGGGAGGCCAAGAGACCCAGTACTTC
>TRBD1|few|TRBV19|TRBJ1-2
CASSLGQGRKAYGYTF
TGTGCCAGTAGTCTCGGACAGGGTCGTAAAGCCTATGGCTACACCTTC